Shown below are 11 T cell receptor beta chains from a single sample sequenced in a study of OX40 agonist ivuxolimab in advanced cancers. Measured with immunoSEQ multiplex PCR; TCRdb has only the in-frame clones, and not every one. The sample carries about 81,000 clones, roughly four fifths recorded once. The sample in question was CD4+ or CD8+ T cells sorted from blood, obtained in a trial of the OX40 agonist ivuxolimab. Receptor source: an adult with an advanced solid tumor such as melanoma, head and neck, liver or kidney cancer.

The genes are TRBV28 and TRBJ2-5; D is perhaps TRBD1 (7 bases). The germline gives CDR1 MDHEN, CDR2 SYDVKM. Deletions cut 6 bases from V and 4 bases from J, with 15 bases between. This CDR3 is 14 amino acids long. The CDR3, as DNA: TGTGCCAGCAGCCAGGGGGGACATGGAGAGACCCAGTACTTC. This codes for CASSQGGHGETQYF.

In the case of this clone: Different DNA sequences within this sample yield the same CDR3. The gene calls are TRBV4-3 and TRBJ1-2; no firm D call. CDR1 and CDR2 from the germline V gene are LGHNA and YSLEER. V was clipped by 1 base and J by 8 bases, with 11 bases between them. This CDR3 has 13 amino acids. The CDR3 sequence is CASSQVVSEGYTF. CDR3 nucleotide sequence: TGCGCCAGCAGCCAAGTCGTGTCGGAGGGCTACACCTTC.

The chain employs TRBV18 and TRBJ2-3, with 9 bases identical to TRBD2. The CDR3 runs 17 residues. Germline V gives CDR1 KGHSH, CDR2 LQKENI. V shed 5 bases and J 1 base; nucleotides not matched to a gene: 10. This CDR3 reads CASSDASAGGRTDTQYF. The CDR3 bases are TGTGCCAGCTCAGACGCGTCGGCGGGGGGGCGCACAGATACGCAGTATTTT.

The rearrangement uses TRBV27 and TRBJ1-1; no firm D call. CDR1 is MNHEY, CDR2 SMNVEV, per germline (reference sequence). V lost 5 bases to trimming and J lost 0 bases, with 16 bases between them. The CDR3 extends over 16 amino acids. The CDR3 DNA follows: TGTGCCAGCAGTCCTCGGCGGACCTCCATGAACACTGAAGCTTTCTTT. Protein sequence: CASSPRRTSMNTEAFF.

The J gene is TRBJ1-1, the V gene TRBV7-2; TRBD1 matches 7 bases. CDR1 is SGHTA and CDR2 is FQGNSA in the germline V gene. J was trimmed by 1 base and V by 5 bases; bases with no gene match: 7. This CDR3 is 15 amino acids long. DNA for the CDR3: TGTGCCAGCAGCAAAGGGACAGCCAAGAACACTGAAGCTTTCTTT. It codes for CASSKGTAKNTEAFF.

V usage is TRBV6-5 and J usage is TRBJ1-2, with 7 bases that match TRBD1. J was trimmed by 2 bases and V by 7 bases; bases with no gene match: 7. The CDR3 sequence is 14 residues long. Germline V gives CDR1 MNHEY, CDR2 SVGAGI. The CDR3 region has the DNA TGTGCCAGCATGCCCTCGGGACAGAACTATGGCTACACCTTC. Protein product: CASMPSGQNYGYTF.

Written as DNA, the CDR3 is TGTGCCAGCAGTTACGCGACCCCGCCAACCTACGAGCAGTACTTC. Translated: CASSYATPPTYEQYF. The chain combines TRBV6-7 with TRBJ2-7; D not resolved. TRBV6-7 falls under the ORF class, with uncertain function. The V end lost 2 bases, the J end lost 2 bases, and 13 bases lay between the germline ends. The length of the CDR3 is 15 residues.

In DNA, the CDR3 is TGTGCCAGCAGTTTATTCGGGACTAGCGTTTCGGTAGATACGCAGTATTTT. It codes for CASSLFGTSVSVDTQYF. The chain recombines TRBV27 with TRBJ2-3, with 10 bases matching TRBD2. The CDR3 has 17 amino acids. Germline V gene sequence: CDR1 MNHEY, CDR2 SMNVEV (reference sequence). V was clipped by 1 base and J by 5 bases; unmatched bases: 9.

The chain joins TRBV13 to TRBJ2-7; TRBD2 matches 15 bases. Germline assignment: CDR1 PRHDT and CDR2 FYEKMQ (reference sequence). The V segment lost 5 bases and the J segment 6 bases; nucleotides outside the gene matches: 17. CDR3 length: 19 amino acids. The CDR3 DNA follows: TGTGCCAGCAGCCCCGGACTAGCGGGAGGGCTGATGAGAGTCGGCGAGCAGTACTTC. Translated, it gives CASSPGLAGGLMRVGEQYF. Supplemented by reference TRBV13 and TRBJ2-7, the full variable domain reads AAGVIQSPRHLIKEKRETATLKCYPIPRHDTVYWYQQGPGQDPQFLISFYEKMQSDKGSIPDRFSAQQFSDYHSELNMSSLELGDSALYFCASSPGLAGGLMRVGEQYFGPGTRLTVT.

The rearrangement uses TRBV30 and TRBJ2-7; no clear D. Trimming cost V 4 bases and J 2 bases, with 9 bases left between them. The CDR3 is 12 amino acids. The germline V gene has CDR1 GTSNPN and CDR2 SVGIG (reference sequence). The CDR3 DNA is TGTGCCTGGACTGACGAGGCCTACGAGCAGTACTTC. Residues: CAWTDEAYEQYF.

The chain joins TRBV9 to TRBJ2-1; 9 bases are a match to TRBD2. The CDR3 runs to 16 residues. Germline lookup yields CDR1 SGDLS and CDR2 YYNGEE. Trimming cost V 1 base and J 3 bases; bases outside gene matches: 5. Written as DNA, the CDR3 is TGTGCCAGCAGCGTATCAGGCGGGAGGGTCTACAATGAGCAGTTCTTC. Its protein is CASSVSGGRVYNEQFF.